This T cell receptor (beta chain) was sequenced in a study of cytomegalovirus exposure and HLA in healthy donors. 13 Jbeta primers and 60 Vbeta primers were used for the PCR. Data came from immunoSEQ multiplex PCR; TCRdb stores just in-frame clones and leaves some out. The data contain approximately 120,000 clones, 70% to 85% of them seen just once; the ten biggest clones take up over 2.5%. Trimming took 5 bases from V and 5 from J; bases not matched to a gene: 4. Looked up from germline, CDR1 is ENHRY and CDR2 is SYGVKD. This CDR3 is 14 amino acids long. Whole-study findings and limits: At a 0.05 false discovery rate, a later analysis found 16,951 TCR beta sequences to be associated with HLA alleles.

A remark on this clone: Its target is not known.

The sequencing sample was made of PBMCs. The receptor's source is a woman in her 50s in good health and CMV-seronegative. The genes are TRBV10-3 and TRBJ2-4; 9 nucleotides line up with TRBD1. CDR3 residues: CAISRGQGQNIQYF. The CDR3 region has the DNA TGTGCCATCAGTCGTGGACAGGGGCAAAACATTCAGTACTTC.